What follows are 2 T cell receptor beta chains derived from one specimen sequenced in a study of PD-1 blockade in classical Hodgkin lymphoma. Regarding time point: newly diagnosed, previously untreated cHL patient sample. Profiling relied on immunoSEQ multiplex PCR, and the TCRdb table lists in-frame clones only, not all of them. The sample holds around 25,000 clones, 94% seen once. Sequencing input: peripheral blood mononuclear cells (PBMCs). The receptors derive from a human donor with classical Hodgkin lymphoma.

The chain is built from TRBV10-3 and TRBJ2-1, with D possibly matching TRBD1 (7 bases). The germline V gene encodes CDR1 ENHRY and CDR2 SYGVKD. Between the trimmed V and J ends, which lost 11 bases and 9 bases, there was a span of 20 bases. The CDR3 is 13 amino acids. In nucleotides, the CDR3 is TGTGCCTCTGCGGGACAGCCCTCCAGTGAGCAGTTCTTC. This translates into CASAGQPSSEQFF.

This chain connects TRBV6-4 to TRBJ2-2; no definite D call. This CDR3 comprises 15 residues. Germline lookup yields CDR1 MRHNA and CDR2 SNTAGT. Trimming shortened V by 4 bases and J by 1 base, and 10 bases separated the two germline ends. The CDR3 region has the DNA TGTGCCAGCAGTGTTTCTAGGCAGAACACCGGGGAGCTGTTTTTT. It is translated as CASSVSRQNTGELFF.